This T cell receptor beta chain was captured in a study of Tregs in tolerant kidney transplant recipients. Turning to the study itself: The nonmyeloablative bone marrow transplants came from related graft donors, with transient mixed chimerism. Overall study results and limits: Validation in larger populations is needed because few patients were studied. Some patients' samples used different primers over time, so nucleotide sequences weren't comparable.

The repertoire was sequenced with immunoSEQ multiplex PCR; TCRdb's copy has only in-frame clones and lacks some. The listing records 30,000 or so clones. About this clone: Its antigen is currently unknown.

Thawed PBMCs were FACS-sorted into unstimulated CD4+CD25+CD127- regulatory T cells, CD4+CD25- non-regulatory cells, CD4 and CD8 cells. This material consisted of CD8+ T cells from blood, taken before the transplant. The TCR originated in a human donor who received a combined kidney and bone marrow transplant.

CDR3 protein: CSVVGARGRETQYF. The covered CDR3 bases are TGCAGCGTTGTGGGGGCTCGCGGGAGGGAGACC. V usage is TRBV29-1 and J usage is TRBJ2-5, with 8 bases aligning to TRBD2. The read halts 3 residues ahead of the CDR3 end, with the missing end drawn from the germline J gene. Germline-derived CDR1 and CDR2 are SQVTM and ANQGSEA. CDR3 length equals 14 residues. V gave up 4 bases and J gave up 5 bases; unmatched junction bases: 9.